The 27 T cell receptor beta chains in this list originate from one sample, sequenced in a study of metastatic and nonmetastatic thyroid tumors. Every patient was untreated before thyroid surgery. MiXCR was used by TCRdb to re-call the PCR reads. The sample includes about 4,200 clones, approximately 33% of them seen just once. Sequencing was done on a sample of adjacent normal tissue. These receptors came from a female donor with papillary thyroid cancer or a benign thyroid nodule (not recorded which). Some clones in this sample may be carry-over from other donors' samples.

This clone was recorded only once. The rearrangement uses TRBV30 and TRBJ2-2; D is unresolved. The V gene's germline CDR1 is GTSNPN and CDR2 SVGIG (reference sequence). The CDR3 is 11 residues long. V lost 0 bases, J lost 6 bases, and 2 bases lay in between. The CDR3 sequence: CAWSVPGELFF. The CDR3 DNA is TGTGCCTGGAGTGTCCCCGGGGAGCTGTTTTTT.

This clone is termed large. The CDR3 nucleotides are TGTGCCAGCAGCTTCGGGAGGGGGGCGCGGGATGGCTACACCTTC. Translation: CASSFGRGARDGYTF. The gene calls are TRBV7-2 and TRBJ1-2, with a tentative D call TRBD1 (6 bases). Between the trimmed V and J ends, which lost 3 bases and 6 bases, there was a span of 17 bases. The germline gives CDR1 SGHTA, CDR2 FQGNSA. This CDR3 spans 15 amino acids.

J is TRBJ1-6 and V is TRBV5-1, with a weak D call TRBD1 (5 bases). This CDR3 contains 16 residues. Per germline, CDR1 SGHRS and CDR2 YFSETQ. The V gene lost 0 bases and the J gene lost 10 bases, with 17 bases spanning the gap. The CDR3 sequence: CASSLGSGAGNSPLHF. DNA of the CDR3: TGCGCCAGCAGCTTGGGGTCCGGGGCAGGGAACTCACCCCTCCACTTT.

This sequence joins TRBV20-1 and TRBJ2-7; 8 nucleotides line up with TRBD2. The CDR3 loop spans 13 amino acids. J was trimmed by 7 bases and V by 5 bases; bases with no gene match: 10. Germline CDR1 is DFQATT and CDR2 is SNEGSKA (reference sequence). CDR3 in amino acids: CSAAPGTRGEQYF. The DNA of the CDR3 is TGCAGTGCTGCCCCCGGGACTAGAGGGGAGCAGTACTTC.

This clone showed up just a few times. This chain connects TRBV6-1 to TRBJ1-2; D may be TRBD1 (5 bases). V lost 11 bases and J 4 bases, leaving 14 bases between the germline ends. Looked up from germline, CDR1 is MNHNS and CDR2 is SASEGT. The CDR3 totals 12 residues. CDR3 DNA: TGTGCCTTGGGGGGAGAATTCTATGGCTACACCTTC. Its translation is CALGGEFYGYTF.

The chain has TRBV20-1 and TRBJ2-1, with 11 bases fitting TRBD2. With V trimmed by 3 bases and J by 5 bases, 3 bases remained unmatched. The CDR3 is made up of 14 amino acids. Germline-derived CDR1 and CDR2 are DFQATT and SNEGSKA (reference sequence). CDR3: CSASGTSGNNEQFF. CDR3 nucleotides: TGCAGTGCTAGCGGGACTAGCGGTAACAATGAGCAGTTCTTC.

By sample share, this clone is large (0.1 to 1%). The rearrangement joins TRBV7-2 to TRBJ1-1; TRBD1 might be the D (6 bases). Trimming removed 6 bases at V and 3 bases at J, with 20 bases between. The CDR3 runs 16 residues. Germline values: CDR1 SGHTA, CDR2 FQGNSA. The CDR3 bases are TGTGCCAGCAGTTCAAGGGGGTCGGGACGCCACACTGAAGCTTTCTTT. Residues: CASSSRGSGRHTEAFF.

This clone was observed a few times. The chain carries TRBV2 and TRBJ1-4; maybe TRBD1 (6 bases). In germline, CDR1 is SNHLY, CDR2 FYNNEI. V lost 4 bases, J lost 13 bases, and 13 bases lay in between. The CDR3 is 12 amino acids. CDR3 bases: TGTGCCAGCAGTGCGACAGGAGGTGGACTGTTTTTT. Translated: CASSATGGGLFF. The full variable domain, its missing parts supplied by reference TRBV2 and TRBJ1-4, is EPEVTQTPSHQVTQMGQEVILRCVPISNHLYFYWYRQILGQKVEFLVSFYNNEISEKSEIFDDQFSVERPDGSNFTLKIRSTKLEDSAMYFCASSATGGGLFFGSGTQLSVL.

The chain uses TRBV27 and TRBJ1-5; D not certain. The CDR3 is made up of 14 amino acids. V lost 0 bases, J lost 3 bases, and 6 bases lay in between. Per the germline V gene, CDR1 is MNHEY and CDR2 is SMNVEV (reference sequence). The CDR3 region has the DNA TGTGCCAGCAGTTTATCTGGAAACAATCAGCCCCAGCATTTT. Translated: CASSLSGNNQPQHF.

In its sample, this clone was seen a few times. The genes are TRBV12-3 or TRBV12-4 and TRBJ1-2, with a possible D match to TRBD1 (5 bases). V was shortened by 6 bases and J by 7 bases, with 15 bases between the two germline ends. CDR3 length equals 13 residues. CDR3 residues: CASRYGGPSGYTF. The CDR3 region has the DNA TGTGCCAGCAGATACGGGGGTCCGTCTGGCTACACCTTC.

This clone is judged large. The CDR3 DNA is TGTGCCAGCAGACTCACACTAGGCACGGGCGGGGAGCTGTTTTTT. It specifies CASRLTLGTGGELFF. The chain is built from TRBV6-1 and TRBJ2-2, with D possibly matching TRBD2 (5 bases). The CDR3 loop spans 15 amino acids. Trimming cost V 6 bases and J 7 bases, with 18 bases left between them. Germline CDR1 reads MNHNS; CDR2 reads SASEGT.

This clone showed up just a few times. This chain uses TRBV19 with TRBJ2-6, with a possible D match to TRBD1 (5 bases). Germline V gene data show CDR1 as LNHDA and CDR2 as SQIVND (reference sequence). The CDR3 contains 14 residues. Trimming left V 6 bases short and J 4 bases short, with 10 bases between. CDR3 sequence: CASSSRVGANVLTF. Written as DNA, the CDR3 is TGTGCCAGTAGCTCCAGGGTGGGGGCCAACGTCCTGACTTTC.

This clone was counted a single time. This rearrangement joins TRBV5-1 to TRBJ2-7; 9 nucleotides agree with TRBD2. The V and J ends lost 3 bases and 3 bases, in that order; junction bases with no gene match: 13. The CDR3 length is 17 residues. The germline CDR1 and CDR2 sequences are SGHRS and YFSETQ. Here the CDR3 DNA reads TGCGCCAGCAGCTCATATGGCGGGAGGGCCGGTCGCTACGAGCAGTACTTC. Protein sequence: CASSSYGGRAGRYEQYF. The complete variable domain, with remaining parts taken from reference TRBV5-1 and TRBJ2-7, reads KAGVTQTPRYLIKTRGQQVTLSCSPISGHRSVSWYQQTPGQGLQFLFEYFSETQRNKGNFPGRFSGRQFSNSRSEMNVSTLELGDSALYLCASSSYGGRAGRYEQYFGPGTRLTVT.

Judged by abundance, this clone is hyperexpanded. V gene TRBV28 combines with J gene TRBJ1-2; D might be TRBD1 (5 bases). CDR3 length equals 14 residues. Germline assignment: CDR1 MDHEN and CDR2 SYDVKM. V was shortened by 5 bases and J by 2 bases, with 12 bases between the two germline ends. Here the CDR3 reads CASSPMGENYGYTF. CDR3 nucleotides: TGTGCCAGCAGTCCCATGGGGGAGAACTATGGCTACACCTTC.

In its sample, this clone is medium-sized. The rearrangement uses TRBV7-9 and TRBJ2-3; D is unclear. In germline, CDR1 is SEHNR, CDR2 FQNEAQ (reference sequence). Deletions cut 3 bases from V and 6 bases from J, with 16 bases between. The CDR3 totals 15 residues. DNA for the CDR3: TGTGCCAGCAGCTTGGGTCTGGGCCCGAAGGATACGCAGTATTTT. Translated: CASSLGLGPKDTQYF.

CDR3 in DNA: TGTGCCAGCAGCCTGGGGCTAGCGGAGACCCAGTACTTC. It yields the protein CASSLGLAETQYF. V gene TRBV6-1 combines with J gene TRBJ2-5, with D tentatively TRBD2 (6 bases). This CDR3 is built from 13 residues. V was clipped by 6 bases and J by 5 bases, with 13 bases between them. Germline values: CDR1 MNHNS, CDR2 SASEGT.

This clone is labeled large (0.1 to 1%). The rearrangement joins TRBV15 to TRBJ2-7, with D unclear. Germline V gives CDR1 LNHNV, CDR2 YYDKDF (reference sequence). This CDR3 is built from 15 residues. V lost 3 bases to trimming and J lost 0 bases, with 12 bases between them. The chain's CDR3 is CATSSGPGVSYEQYF. The CDR3 region has the DNA TGTGCCACCAGCAGTGGCCCGGGCGTCTCCTACGAGCAGTACTTC.

The count of this clone is one. The chain is built from TRBV11-1 and TRBJ2-7; 11 bases are shared with TRBD1. The CDR3 spans 17 residues. Trimming removed 5 bases from V and 5 bases from J; junction bases left unmatched: 14. Germline V gene sequence: CDR1 SGHAT, CDR2 FQDESV (reference sequence). CDR3 bases: TGTGCCAGCAGCACAGTAGTAGGGACAGGGGGTACCCACGAGCAGTACTTC. Amino acid sequence: CASSTVVGTGGTHEQYF. Based on the CDR3 plus reference TRBV11-1 and TRBJ2-7, the full variable domain is EAEVAQSPRYKITEKSQAVAFWCDPISGHATLYWYRQILGQGPELLVQFQDESVVDDSQLPKDRFSAERLKGVDSTLKIQPAELGDSAMYLCASSTVVGTGGTHEQYFGPGTRLTVT.

J is TRBJ1-6 and V is TRBV25-1; TRBD1 is a possible D gene (5 bases). The CDR3 covers 21 residues. V shed 6 bases and J shed 2 bases, with 29 bases lying between them. The germline V gene encodes CDR1 MGHDK and CDR2 SYGVNS. Written as DNA, the CDR3 is TGTGCCAGCAGGACCTTGTTTAACATCGCTCGGAGGGGCCCCTATAATTCACCCCTCCACTTT. Translating gives CASRTLFNIARRGPYNSPLHF.

The chain carries TRBV27 and TRBJ2-1; D not certain. This CDR3 contains 11 residues. The germline V gene has CDR1 MNHEY and CDR2 SMNVEV (reference sequence). Trimming took off 10 bases at V and 6 bases at J, with 10 bases between the two ends. The CDR3 spells CANQASNEQFF. The CDR3, as DNA: TGTGCCAACCAGGCGTCCAATGAGCAGTTCTTC.

In this sample, this clone is large. The J gene is TRBJ2-3, the V gene TRBV28; a possible D gene is TRBD1 (6 bases). The CDR3 is 16 residues long. Looked up from germline, CDR1 is MDHEN and CDR2 is SYDVKM. The V and J ends lost 2 bases and 2 bases respectively, with 14 bases between them. CDR3 amino acids: CASSLQRAGDTDTQYF. The CDR3 DNA reads as TGTGCCAGCAGTTTACAACGGGCAGGGGACACAGATACGCAGTATTTT. The full variable domain, its missing parts supplied by reference TRBV28 and TRBJ2-3, is DVKVTQSSRYLVKRTGEKVFLECVQDMDHENMFWYRQDPGLGLRLIYFSYDVKMKEKGDIPEGYSVSREKKERFSLILESASTNQTSMYLCASSLQRAGDTDTQYFGPGTRLTVL.

This clone is deemed large. This sequence joins TRBV5-8 and TRBJ2-3; D gene ambiguous. CDR3 length equals 13 residues. From germline, CDR1 is SGHTS and CDR2 YDEGEE. The V end was cut by 2 bases, the J end by 2 bases, with 6 bases between. In DNA form, the CDR3 reads TGTGCCAGCAGCTTACAACACACAGATACGCAGTATTTT. It translates to CASSLQHTDTQYF.

This clone has only a few counts. The junction and the germline gene differ at one end; a read error may be behind it. V is TRBV28 and J is TRBJ2-7; D might be TRBD1 or TRBD2, each matching 5 bases. Germline V gives CDR1 MDHEN, CDR2 SYDVKM. The CDR3 sequence is 15 residues long. The CDR3, as DNA: TGTGCCGGCAGTTCATTTATGGGGGAATCCTACGAGCAGTACTTC. The encoded protein is CAGSSFMGESYEQYF.

This clone was counted a few times. The chain has TRBV6-2 or TRBV6-3 and TRBJ2-7, with a weak D call TRBD2 (5 bases). This CDR3 spans 13 amino acids. Germline assignment: CDR1 MNHEY and CDR2 SVGEGT. Trimming took 2 bases from V and 4 from J, leaving 9 bases between them. CDR3 in amino acids: CASSYPGLYEQYF. CDR3 coding DNA: TGTGCCAGCAGTTACCCAGGACTGTACGAGCAGTACTTC.

This clone ranks as large. This chain connects TRBV28 to TRBJ2-5; 8 positions match TRBD1. The germline V gene encodes CDR1 MDHEN and CDR2 SYDVKM. Unmatched junction bases numbered 10, after V lost 5 bases and J lost 2 bases. The CDR3 consists of 16 residues. CDR3 sequence (DNA): TGTGCCAGCAGTCCATCAGGGTGGGACAGGCAAGAGACCCAGTACTTC. This encodes CASSPSGWDRQETQYF.

This clone was seen a handful of times. The V gene is TRBV5-1, the J gene TRBJ1-2; TRBD1 might be the D (5 bases). In germline, CDR1 is SGHRS, CDR2 YFSETQ. The CDR3 consists of 14 residues. The V and J ends lost 4 bases and 5 bases respectively, with 15 bases between them. CDR3 residues: CASSPGTGLYGYTF. The CDR3 bases are TGCGCCAGCAGCCCGGGGACGGGTCTTTATGGCTACACCTTC. The entire variable domain, with the rest obtained from reference TRBV5-1 and TRBJ1-2, is as follows: KAGVTQTPRYLIKTRGQQVTLSCSPISGHRSVSWYQQTPGQGLQFLFEYFSETQRNKGNFPGRFSGRQFSNSRSEMNVSTLELGDSALYLCASSPGTGLYGYTFGSGTRLTVV.

This chain links TRBV20-1 with TRBJ1-2; D remains ambiguous. This CDR3 is 13 amino acids long. Germline CDR1 is DFQATT and CDR2 is SNEGSKA (reference sequence). The V gene lost 6 bases and the J gene lost 1 base, with 12 bases spanning the gap. The CDR3 sequence is CSAAQIFNYGYTF. CDR3 sequence (DNA): TGCAGTGCAGCCCAGATTTTTAACTATGGCTACACCTTC.